These 25 T cell receptor beta chains were all obtained from the same sample, sequenced in a study of blood T cell repertoires in COVID-19. Sequencing used immunoSEQ multiplex PCR; TCRdb keeps in-frame clones, though not all of them. In the table there are 200,000 to 250,000 clones, 81% of which are singletons. Sequencing input: peripheral blood. These receptors all come from a woman of 80 years or more with COVID-19, enrolled during active disease.

V usage is TRBV3-1 (or the pseudogene TRBV3-2) and J usage is TRBJ2-3; 11 nucleotides agree with TRBD2. The CDR3 runs 16 residues. Germline CDR1 LGHDT, CDR2 YNNKEL (reference sequence). With V trimmed by 5 bases and J by 0 bases, 4 bases remained unmatched. The CDR3 region is CASSAGLAGSTDTQYF. The CDR3 nucleotides are TGTGCCAGCAGCGCCGGACTAGCGGGTAGCACAGATACGCAGTATTTT.

The gene calls are TRBV6-2 or TRBV6-3 and TRBJ1-1; D is uncertain. Looked up from germline, CDR1 is MNHEY and CDR2 is SVGEGT. The CDR3 length is 13 residues. V was pared by 1 base and J by 5 bases, with 8 bases between. The CDR3 here is CASSYFRETEAFF. DNA for the CDR3: TGTGCCAGCAGTTACTTCCGGGAGACTGAAGCTTTCTTT.

The chain carries TRBV29-1 and TRBJ2-1, with 7 bases lining up with TRBD2. CDR3 size: 13 residues. Germline V lookup: CDR1 SQVTM, CDR2 ANQGSEA. After removal of 4 bases from V and 6 bases from J, the junction contained 6 bases not matched to a gene. CDR3 DNA sequence: TGCAGCGTTGTAGGGAGGGGCGGCAATGAGCAGTTCTTC. Protein: CSVVGRGGNEQFF.

The V gene is TRBV28, the J gene TRBJ1-2; D is undetermined. Germline loops: CDR1 MDHEN, CDR2 SYDVKM. CDR3 length equals 14 residues. V was pared by 5 bases and J by 1 base, with 11 bases between. Written as DNA, the CDR3 is TGTGCCAGCAGTCCCCACACGGGTAACTATGGCTACACCTTC. Residues: CASSPHTGNYGYTF.

V and J are TRBV29-1 and TRBJ1-5, with D perhaps matching TRBD1 (6 bases). The CDR3 has 12 residues. Deletions cut 2 bases from V and 4 bases from J, with 6 bases between. Germline CDR1 SQVTM, CDR2 ANQGSEA. In nucleotides, the CDR3 is TGCAGCGTTGAAACAGGGAATCAGCCCCAGCATTTT. This translates into CSVETGNQPQHF.

This clone was counted between two and nine times. This sequence joins TRBV5-1 and TRBJ1-2; 8 bases agree with TRBD1. CDR1 and CDR2 from the germline V gene are SGHRS and YFSETQ. J gave up 7 bases and V 3 bases, and 5 bases lay outside the gene matches. The CDR3 loop spans 13 amino acids. Here the CDR3 DNA reads TGCGCCAGCAGCTATGGGACAGGTAGTGGCTACACCTTC. This translates into CASSYGTGSGYTF.

CDR3 in DNA: TGTGCCAGCAAGAGGCAGGGTCTAGGTCCCGGGGGCTACACCTTC. It codes for CASKRQGLGPGGYTF. The rearrangement links TRBV9 to TRBJ1-2; possibly TRBD1 for D (5 bases). CDR3 length: 15 amino acids. In germline, CDR1 is SGDLS, CDR2 YYNGEE. The germline V and J ends were trimmed by 6 bases and 8 bases, with 23 bases remaining between them.

Here the CDR3 DNA reads TGTGCCAGCAGCTCCTTTCGTCCCGGGACAGGGGCCGAGCAGTACTTC. Its translation: CASSSFRPGTGAEQYF. This chain joins TRBV13 and TRBJ2-7; 10 nucleotides line up with TRBD1. This CDR3 is 16 amino acids long. With 4 bases clipped from V and 6 bases from J, the junction kept 12 bases outside the gene matches. CDR1 and CDR2 (germline): PRHDT, FYEKMQ (reference sequence). Full variable domain (remainder filled in from reference TRBV13 and TRBJ2-7): AAGVIQSPRHLIKEKRETATLKCYPIPRHDTVYWYQQGPGQDPQFLISFYEKMQSDKGSIPDRFSAQQFSDYHSELNMSSLELGDSALYFCASSSFRPGTGAEQYFGPGTRLTVT.

This chain connects TRBV11-2 to TRBJ2-7; no definite D call. CDR1 is SGHAT, CDR2 FQNNGV, per germline. V shed 4 bases and J shed 2 bases, with 3 bases lying between them. The CDR3 loop spans 11 amino acids. CDR3 in amino acids: CASSSTYEQYF. The CDR3 DNA sequence: TGTGCCAGCAGCTCCACCTACGAGCAGTACTTC.

This rearrangement joins TRBV28 to TRBJ2-5; 10 bases align to TRBD2. The CDR3 is 14 amino acids. Germline CDR1 MDHEN, CDR2 SYDVKM. V lost 7 bases and J lost 3; bases outside the gene matches: 5. Here the CDR3 reads CASISSGSKETQYF. DNA of the CDR3: TGTGCCAGCATTTCTAGCGGGAGTAAAGAGACCCAGTACTTC.

CDR3 in amino acids: CASSSLTSGRYEQFF. DNA of the CDR3: TGTGCCAGCAGCTCCCTGACTAGCGGGAGGTATGAGCAGTTCTTC. This rearrangement joins TRBV7-9 to TRBJ2-1; TRBD2 aligns across 13 bases. Germline lookup yields CDR1 SEHNR and CDR2 FQNEAQ (reference sequence). The CDR3 is made up of 15 amino acids. After removal of 4 bases from V and 8 bases from J, the junction contained 5 bases not matched to a gene.

This clone showed up just once. V is TRBV12-3 or TRBV12-4 and J is TRBJ1-2; D gene unclear. This CDR3 has 12 residues. The V end was cut by 5 bases, the J end by 4 bases, with 8 bases between. The CDR3 reads CASSMSGYGYTF. CDR3 in DNA: TGTGCCAGCAGTATGAGCGGCTATGGCTACACCTTC.

The chain carries TRBV7-9 and TRBJ1-4, with D perhaps matching TRBD1 (6 bases). This CDR3 contains 14 residues. The germline V gene has CDR1 SEHNR and CDR2 FQNEAQ (reference sequence). Trimming shortened V by 5 bases and J by 2 bases, and 9 bases separated the two germline ends. This CDR3 is CASSPGHTNEKLFF. The CDR3 DNA reads as TGTGCCAGCAGCCCGGGACATACTAATGAAAAACTGTTTTTT.

The chain joins TRBV2 to TRBJ2-2; tentative D call: TRBD1 (5 bases). Germline CDR1 and CDR2: SNHLY and FYNNEI. V lost 8 bases to trimming and J lost 8 bases, with 9 bases between them. The CDR3 contains 11 residues. CDR3 amino acids: CASQGSGELFF. The CDR3 nucleotides are TGTGCCAGCCAGGGATCGGGGGAGCTGTTTTTT.

This clone showed up just once. V is TRBV19 and J is TRBJ1-4; the match to TRBD1 covers 7 bases. This CDR3 has 15 residues. V trimming: 1 base; J trimming: 8 bases; junction bases outside the gene matches: 7. Germline values: CDR1 LNHDA, CDR2 SQIVND (reference sequence). The CDR3 reads CASSIVALGQEKLFF. CDR3 coding DNA: TGTGCCAGTAGTATAGTCGCTTTGGGACAGGAAAAACTGTTTTTT.

The V gene is TRBV18, the J gene TRBJ2-7; D might be TRBD2 (7 bases). The V end was cut by 3 bases, the J end by 0 bases, with 18 bases between. This CDR3 region has 17 residues. From germline, CDR1 is KGHSH and CDR2 LQKENI. CDR3 DNA: TGTGCCAGCTCACCGGTTACCGGGGGGACAAGCTCCTACGAGCAGTACTTC. The encoded protein is CASSPVTGGTSSYEQYF. The full variable domain, in which reference TRBV18 and TRBJ2-7 provide the parts outside the CDR3, is NAGVMQNPRHLVRRRGQEARLRCSPMKGHSHVYWYRQLPEEGLKFMVYLQKENIIDESGMPKERFSAEFPKEGPSILRIQQVVRGDSAAYFCASSPVTGGTSSYEQYFGPGTRLTVT.

In its sample, this clone was seen a few times. V gene TRBV14 combines with J gene TRBJ1-6; D is ambiguous. The CDR3 covers 17 residues. CDR1 and CDR2 from the germline V gene are SGHDN and FVKESK. Trimming cost V 0 bases and J 0 bases, with 9 bases left between them. CDR3 region: CASSQDERSSYNSPLHF. CDR3 DNA: TGTGCCAGCAGCCAAGACGAGCGGAGCTCCTATAATTCACCCCTCCACTTT.

The chain recombines TRBV12-5 with TRBJ1-3; tentative D call: TRBD1 (6 bases). Germline-derived CDR1 and CDR2 are LGHNT and FRNRAP. This CDR3 comprises 17 residues. The V end lost 5 bases, the J end lost 1 base, and 18 bases lay between the germline ends. The CDR3 loop is CASGASDRRDSGNTIYF. The DNA of the CDR3 is TGTGCTAGTGGTGCCAGTGACAGGAGAGATTCTGGAAACACCATATATTTT.

The chain links TRBV29-1 to TRBJ2-1; TRBD2 agrees at 10 bases. CDR3 length equals 15 residues. With 5 bases clipped from V and 7 bases from J, the junction kept 11 bases outside the gene matches. Germline V CDR1 and CDR2: SQVTM, ANQGSEA. The chain's CDR3 is CSVRRAGGPGNEQFF. In DNA form, the CDR3 reads TGCAGCGTTCGGAGAGCGGGGGGGCCAGGTAATGAGCAGTTCTTC.

V is TRBV28 and J is TRBJ2-3; 7 positions agree with TRBD2. The CDR3 is 14 residues long. Germline-derived CDR1 and CDR2 are MDHEN and SYDVKM. The V and J ends lost 6 bases and 2 bases, in that order; junction bases with no gene match: 5. In DNA, the CDR3 is TGTGCCAGCAGCGATGGGACTATCACAGATACGCAGTATTTT. This translates into CASSDGTITDTQYF.

The genes are TRBV15 and TRBJ1-2; 9 bases align to TRBD1. V lost 1 base to trimming and J lost 3 bases; unmatched junction nucleotides: 6. Germline CDR1 and CDR2: LNHNV and YYDKDF (reference sequence). The CDR3 sequence is 16 residues long. The CDR3 protein is CATSRGETGGHYGYTF. In DNA, the CDR3 is TGTGCCACCAGCAGAGGGGAAACAGGGGGCCACTATGGCTACACCTTC. Full variable domain (remainder filled in from reference TRBV15 and TRBJ1-2): DAMVIQNPRYQVTQFGKPVTLSCSQTLNHNVMYWYQQKSSQAPKLLFHYYDKDFNNEADTPDNFQSRRPNTSFCFLDIRSPGLGDTAMYLCATSRGETGGHYGYTFGSGTRLTVV.

This clone was picked up a small number of times. The chain recombines TRBV12-3 or TRBV12-4 with TRBJ2-7; a weak D match, TRBD1 (5 bases). Trimming cost V 6 bases and J 2 bases, with 11 bases left between them. This CDR3 spans 13 amino acids. The CDR3 nucleotides are TGTGCCAGCAGCCAAACAGGCCCCTACGAGCAGTACTTC. It translates to CASSQTGPYEQYF.

The chain is built from TRBV30 and TRBJ2-5, with 8 bases fitting TRBD1. This CDR3 contains 18 residues. V dropped 2 bases and J dropped 1; count of bases not matched to a gene: 15. Germline lookup yields CDR1 GTSNPN and CDR2 SVGIG (reference sequence). CDR3 in DNA: TGTGCCTGGAGTTTACCTAGGACAGGGTATCCGGCCCAAGAGACCCAGTACTTC. Protein sequence: CAWSLPRTGYPAQETQYF.

V gene TRBV4-2 combines with J gene TRBJ2-1, with 11 bases fitting TRBD1. Germline-derived CDR1 and CDR2 are LGHNA and YNFKEQ. The CDR3 sequence is 18 residues long. The V and J ends lost 5 bases and 6 bases, in that order; junction bases with no gene match: 15. The CDR3, as DNA: TGTGCCAGCAGCTATACTATGCCAGGACAGGGGGCTATCAATGAGCAGTTCTTC. Translating it yields CASSYTMPGQGAINEQFF.

The chain has TRBV28 and TRBJ1-1; possibly TRBD1 for D (5 bases). CDR3 length: 11 amino acids. Looked up from germline, CDR1 is MDHEN and CDR2 is SYDVKM. Trimming cost V 10 bases and J 5 bases, with 11 bases left between them. In nucleotides, the CDR3 is TGTGCCACCGCGGGGGTTACTGAAGCTTTCTTT. Amino acid sequence: CATAGVTEAFF.